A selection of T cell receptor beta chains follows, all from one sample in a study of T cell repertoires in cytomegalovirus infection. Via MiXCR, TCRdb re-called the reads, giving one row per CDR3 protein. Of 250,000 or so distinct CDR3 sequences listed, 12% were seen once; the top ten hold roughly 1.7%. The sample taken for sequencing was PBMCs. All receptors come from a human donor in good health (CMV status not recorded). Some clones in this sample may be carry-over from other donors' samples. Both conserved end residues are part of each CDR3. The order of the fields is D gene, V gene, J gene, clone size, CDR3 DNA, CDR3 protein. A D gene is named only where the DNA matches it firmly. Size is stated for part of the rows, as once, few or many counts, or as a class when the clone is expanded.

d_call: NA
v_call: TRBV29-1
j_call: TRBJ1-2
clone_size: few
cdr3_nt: TGCAGCGTTGGTTTTAACTATGGCTACACCTTC
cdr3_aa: CSVGFNYGYTF

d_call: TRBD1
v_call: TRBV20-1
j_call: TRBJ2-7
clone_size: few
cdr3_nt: TGCAGTGCGGCCGGGACAGAATTCTACGAGCAGTACTTC
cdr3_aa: CSAAGTEFYEQYF

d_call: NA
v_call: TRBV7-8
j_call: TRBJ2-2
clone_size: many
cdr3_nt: TGTGCCAGCAGCTCGGGACTGTTAAACACCGGGGAGCTGTTTTTT
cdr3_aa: CASSSGLLNTGELFF

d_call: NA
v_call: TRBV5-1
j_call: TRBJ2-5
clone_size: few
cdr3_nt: TGCGCCAGCAGCTTACTGGACCAAGAGACCCAGTACTTC
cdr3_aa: CASSLLDQETQYF

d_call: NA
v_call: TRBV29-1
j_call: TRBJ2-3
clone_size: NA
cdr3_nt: TGCAGCGTCTCATATGGAGGCTTCACAGATACGCAGTATTTT
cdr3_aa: CSVSYGGFTDTQYF

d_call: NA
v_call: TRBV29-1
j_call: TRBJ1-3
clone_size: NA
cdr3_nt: TGCAGCGTTGACACCGGGGGTGGAAACACCATATATTTT
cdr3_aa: CSVDTGGGNTIYF

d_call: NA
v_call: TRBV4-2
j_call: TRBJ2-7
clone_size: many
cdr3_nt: TGTGCCAGCAGCCAAGATTCGACCGTCTACGAGCAGTACTTC
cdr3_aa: CASSQDSTVYEQYF

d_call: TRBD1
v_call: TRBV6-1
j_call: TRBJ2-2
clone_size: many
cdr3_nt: TGTGCCAGCAGTCTTTTAACAGGGGGCACCGGGGAGCTGTTTTTT
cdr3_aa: CASSLLTGGTGELFF

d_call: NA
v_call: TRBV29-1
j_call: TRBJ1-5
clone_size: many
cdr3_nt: TGCAGCGTTGGGGCAGACCCCTTCAATCAGCCCCAGCATTTT
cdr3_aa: CSVGADPFNQPQHF

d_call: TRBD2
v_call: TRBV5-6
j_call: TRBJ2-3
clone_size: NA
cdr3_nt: TGTGCCAGCAGAGGCTTTATAGCGGGAGGAGCTATTTTT
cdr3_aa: CASRGFIAGGAIF

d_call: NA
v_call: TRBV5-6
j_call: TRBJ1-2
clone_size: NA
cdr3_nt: TGTGCCAGCAGCTTGAGATACGGTGACTACACCTTC
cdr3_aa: CASSLRYGDYTF

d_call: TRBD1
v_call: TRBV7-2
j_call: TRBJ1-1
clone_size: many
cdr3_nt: TGTGCCAGCAGCTTATCCGGACAGGAGGACACTGAAGCTTTCTTT
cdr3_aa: CASSLSGQEDTEAFF

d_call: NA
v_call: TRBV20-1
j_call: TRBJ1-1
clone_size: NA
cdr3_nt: TGCAGTGCTAGGCGGGTACCGAACACTGAAGCTTTCTTT
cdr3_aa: CSARRVPNTEAFF

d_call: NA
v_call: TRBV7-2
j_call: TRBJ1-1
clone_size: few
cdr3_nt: TGTGCCAGCAGCTCGTTGTCAGGGCGGGGGAACACTGAAGCTTTCTTT
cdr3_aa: CASSSLSGRGNTEAFF

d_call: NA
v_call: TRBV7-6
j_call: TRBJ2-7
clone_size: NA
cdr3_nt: TGTGCCAGCAGCCCATACCTGGATCCGGTCTACGAGCAGTACTTC
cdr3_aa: CASSPYLDPVYEQYF

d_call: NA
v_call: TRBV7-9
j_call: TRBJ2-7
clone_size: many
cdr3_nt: TGTGCCAGCAGTCGCAGGCTCACCTACGAGCAGTACTTC
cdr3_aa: CASSRRLTYEQYF

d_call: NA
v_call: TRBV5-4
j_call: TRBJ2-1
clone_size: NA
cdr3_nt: TGTGCCAGCAGCAAGGGGGAGGCCAGCTCCTACAATGAGCAGTTCTTC
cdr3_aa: CASSKGEASSYNEQFF

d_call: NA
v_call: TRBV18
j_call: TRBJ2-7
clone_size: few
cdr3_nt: TGTGCCAGCTCACCGGACAGTTCCTACGAGCAGTACTTC
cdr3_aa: CASSPDSSYEQYF

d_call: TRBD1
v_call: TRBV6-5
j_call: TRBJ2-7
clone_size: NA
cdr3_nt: TGTGCCAGCAGCAGGACAGGCCACGAGCAGTACTTC
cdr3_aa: CASSRTGHEQYF

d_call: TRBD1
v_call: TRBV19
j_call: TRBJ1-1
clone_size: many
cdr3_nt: TGTGCCAGTAGCAATCGGGACAGCATCATGAACACTGAAGCTTTCTTT
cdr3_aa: CASSNRDSIMNTEAFF

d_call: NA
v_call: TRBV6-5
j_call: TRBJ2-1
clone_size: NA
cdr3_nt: TGTGCCAGCAGTCGCCCTGAGTACAATGAGCAGTTCTTC
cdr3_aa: CASSRPEYNEQFF

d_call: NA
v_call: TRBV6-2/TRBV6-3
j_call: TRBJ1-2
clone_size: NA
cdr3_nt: TGTGCCAGCAGTTACCCCGACATTTCCTATGGCTACACCTTC
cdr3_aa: CASSYPDISYGYTF

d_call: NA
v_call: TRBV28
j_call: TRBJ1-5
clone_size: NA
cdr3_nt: TGTGCCAGCAGTTTCCCCCGGGACATAATAAATCAGCCCCAGCATTTT
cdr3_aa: CASSFPRDIINQPQHF

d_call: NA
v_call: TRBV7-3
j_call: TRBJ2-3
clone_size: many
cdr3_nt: TGTGCCAGCAGCAACCGACTAGACGATACGCAGTATTTT
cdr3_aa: CASSNRLDDTQYF

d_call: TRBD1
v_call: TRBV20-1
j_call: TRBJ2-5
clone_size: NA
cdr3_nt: TGCAGTGCTCCCCAATGGACAGGACAGACCCAGTACTTC
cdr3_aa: CSAPQWTGQTQYF

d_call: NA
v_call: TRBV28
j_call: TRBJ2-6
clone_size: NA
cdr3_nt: TGTGCCAGCAGTTTTCGGCTTAGCTCTGGGGCCAACGTCCTGACTTTC
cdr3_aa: CASSFRLSSGANVLTF

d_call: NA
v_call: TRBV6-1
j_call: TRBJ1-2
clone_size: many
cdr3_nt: TGTGCCAGCCGGTCGTCGCGTCCAAAGGGCTATGGCTACACCTTC
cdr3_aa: CASRSSRPKGYGYTF

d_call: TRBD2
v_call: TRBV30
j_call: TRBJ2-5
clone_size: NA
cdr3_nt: TGTGCCTGGAGTGTACTAGCGGGAACTCCGCCGTACTTC
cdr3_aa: CAWSVLAGTPPYF